This TCR beta chain originates from a study of OX40 agonist ivuxolimab in advanced cancers. Study overall: It was ivuxolimab, an agonistic anti-OX40 (CD134) antibody, that patients were treated with.

The protocol was immunoSEQ multiplex PCR, while the TCRdb copy is restricted to in-frame clones and leaves out a portion. The sample lists under 85,000 clones; 94% were seen once. The CDR3 is 11 residues long. V was clipped by 5 bases and J by 8 bases, with 7 bases between them. Germline CDR1 reads SGHAT; CDR2 reads FQNNGV. The receptor was isolated from an adult with an advanced solid tumor such as melanoma, head and neck, liver or kidney cancer. The gene calls are TRBV11-2 and TRBJ2-1; D unclear. Sequenced material: CD4+ or CD8+ T cells sorted from blood, taken in a trial of the OX40 agonist ivuxolimab. CDR3 region: CASSPNDEQFF. The CDR3 coding sequence is TGTGCCAGCAGCCCCAATGATGAGCAGTTCTTC.